The 13 T cell receptor beta chains below were found in one sample sequenced in a study of OX40 agonist ivuxolimab in advanced cancers. Generated by immunoSEQ multiplex PCR, the TCRdb table keeps only in-frame clones and is missing some. The repertoire consists of about 80,000 clones, with roughly 84% occurring once and the leading ten covering roughly 0.22%. The material was CD4+ or CD8+ T cells sorted from blood, obtained in a trial of the OX40 agonist ivuxolimab. These receptors all stem from an adult with an advanced solid tumor such as melanoma, head and neck, liver or kidney cancer.

In DNA form, the CDR3 reads TGTGCCAGCTCACCAGGGGACAGGGGGTTCGAGCAGTACTTC. This codes for CASSPGDRGFEQYF. The chain recombines TRBV18 with TRBJ2-7; 11 bases match TRBD1. The CDR3 extends over 14 amino acids. CDR1 and CDR2 from the germline V gene are KGHSH and LQKENI. V shed 2 bases, J shed 6 bases, and the junction held 3 bases outside the gene matches.

The chain couples TRBV18 to TRBJ2-3, with unresolved D. Germline CDR1 and CDR2: KGHSH and LQKENI. V lost 6 bases, J lost 6 bases, and 10 bases lay in between. This CDR3 has 12 amino acids. The CDR3 sequence is CASSRLEDTQYF. CDR3 DNA sequence: TGTGCCAGCTCCAGACTTGAGGATACGCAGTATTTT.

The genes are TRBV7-9 and TRBJ2-7; 11 bases agree with TRBD1. Germline CDR1 and CDR2: SEHNR and FQNEAQ (reference sequence). The length of the CDR3 is 19 residues. The J segment lost 3 bases and the V segment lost 6 bases, leaving 19 bases of the junction unmatched. CDR3 bases: TGTGCCAGCAGACCGGGACAGGGGGTCGTAGCAGCGGCGCACTACGAGCAGTACTTC. Translation gives CASRPGQGVVAAAHYEQYF.

Here the CDR3 reads CASSTTQGTTEAFF. The CDR3 region has the DNA TGTGCCAGCAGTACGACACAGGGGACCACTGAAGCTTTCTTT. This rearrangement joins TRBV6-5 to TRBJ1-1; 7 positions match TRBD1. Germline V gene lookup returns CDR1 MNHEY and CDR2 SVGAGI. The CDR3 runs 14 residues. With V trimmed by 5 bases and J by 4 bases, 7 bases remained unmatched.

The chain combines TRBV27 with TRBJ1-5; D is ambiguous. Germline V gene data show CDR1 as MNHEY and CDR2 as SMNVEV (reference sequence). The CDR3 loop spans 15 amino acids. Trimming stripped 5 bases from V and 0 bases from J, with 11 bases between. The CDR3 loop is CASSPETYSNQPQHF. Written as DNA, the CDR3 is TGTGCCAGCAGTCCGGAGACATATAGCAATCAGCCCCAGCATTTT.

This chain joins TRBV28 and TRBJ1-2, with a weak D call TRBD1 (6 bases). There are 15 residues in the CDR3. Germline V gene lookup returns CDR1 MDHEN and CDR2 SYDVKM. V lost 6 bases, J lost 4 bases, and 18 bases lay in between. Here the CDR3 reads CASRGRGSGVYGYTF. DNA for the CDR3: TGTGCCAGCAGAGGGAGGGGGTCAGGGGTCTATGGCTACACCTTC.

The chain carries TRBV9 and TRBJ2-3; D is unclear. The CDR3 covers 14 residues. V was trimmed by 0 bases and J by 6 bases, leaving 11 bases between them. Germline-derived CDR1 and CDR2 are SGDLS and YYNGEE. CDR3 in amino acids: CASSVEYGWDTQYF. The CDR3 coding sequence is TGTGCCAGCAGCGTAGAATATGGGTGGGATACGCAGTATTTT.

The rearrangement uses TRBV9 and TRBJ2-2; D unclear. V was cut by 7 bases and J by 1 base, with 11 bases left in between. The germline gives CDR1 SGDLS, CDR2 YYNGEE. There are 14 residues in the CDR3. CDR3 residues: CASGKDQNTGELFF. CDR3 coding DNA: TGTGCCAGCGGGAAAGACCAGAACACCGGGGAGCTGTTTTTT.

J is TRBJ2-1 and V is TRBV28; perhaps TRBD1 as D (6 bases). Germline-derived CDR1 and CDR2 are MDHEN and SYDVKM. The CDR3 sequence is 14 residues long. The ends were cut back, 6 bases at V and 2 bases at J, with 11 bases in the middle. This chain's CDR3 is CASRSQGTYNEQFF. The DNA of the CDR3 is TGTGCCAGCAGATCACAGGGAACCTACAATGAGCAGTTCTTC.

This clone was detected a few times. This chain connects TRBV6-5 to TRBJ1-1, with a tentative D call TRBD1 (6 bases). The germline V gene encodes CDR1 MNHEY and CDR2 SVGAGI. The CDR3 totals 11 residues. Deletions cut 5 bases from V and 5 bases from J, with 6 bases between. The CDR3 DNA reads TGTGCCAGCAGTCAGGGGACTGAAGCTTTCTTT. This translates into CASSQGTEAFF.

The gene calls are TRBV5-1 and TRBJ1-1, with unresolved D. The CDR3 is made up of 13 amino acids. CDR1 and CDR2 (germline): SGHRS, YFSETQ. V lost 0 bases and J lost 3, with 6 bases in between. In nucleotides, the CDR3 is TGCGCCAGCAGCTTGGACATCTACACTGAAGCTTTCTTT. This codes for CASSLDIYTEAFF.

The count of this clone is one. V usage is TRBV18 and J usage is TRBJ2-7; TRBD2 matches 9 bases. Germline CDR1 is KGHSH and CDR2 is LQKENI. With 6 bases clipped from V and 7 bases from J, the junction kept 10 bases outside the gene matches. The CDR3 contains 14 residues. The CDR3 nucleotides are TGTGCCAGCTCCCCCTTAGCGGGAGCATCTGAGCAGTACTTC. Its protein product is CASSPLAGASEQYF. Variable domain in full (rest from reference TRBV18 and TRBJ2-7): NAGVMQNPRHLVRRRGQEARLRCSPMKGHSHVYWYRQLPEEGLKFMVYLQKENIIDESGMPKERFSAEFPKEGPSILRIQQVVRGDSAAYFCASSPLAGASEQYFGPGTRLTVT.

This clone was recorded only once. V and J are TRBV10-3 and TRBJ2-2; unclear D gene. This CDR3 comprises 14 residues. The germline CDR1 and CDR2 sequences are ENHRY and SYGVKD. V was trimmed by 6 bases and J by 0 bases, leaving 8 bases between them. CDR3 DNA sequence: TGTGCCATCAGAGAGCAGTCGAACACCGGGGAGCTGTTTTTT. Protein sequence: CAIREQSNTGELFF.